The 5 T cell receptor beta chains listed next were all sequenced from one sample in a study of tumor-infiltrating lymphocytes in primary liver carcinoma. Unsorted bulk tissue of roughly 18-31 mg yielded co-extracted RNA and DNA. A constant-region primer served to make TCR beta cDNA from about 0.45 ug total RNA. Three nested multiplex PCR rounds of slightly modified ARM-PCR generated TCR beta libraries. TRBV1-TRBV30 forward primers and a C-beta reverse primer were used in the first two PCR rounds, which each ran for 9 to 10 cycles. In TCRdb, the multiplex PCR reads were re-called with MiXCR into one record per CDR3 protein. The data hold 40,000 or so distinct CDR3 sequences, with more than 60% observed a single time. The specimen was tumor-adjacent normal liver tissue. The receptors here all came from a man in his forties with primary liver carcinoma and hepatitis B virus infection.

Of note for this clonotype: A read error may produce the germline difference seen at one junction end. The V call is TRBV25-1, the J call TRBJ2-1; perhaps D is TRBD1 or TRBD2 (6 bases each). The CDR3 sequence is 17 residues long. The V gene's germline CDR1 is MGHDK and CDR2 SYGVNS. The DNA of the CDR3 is TGTGCCAGCAGTGAATTAGCGGAACAGGGTAACTCCAATGAGCAGCTCTTC. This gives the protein CASSELAEQGNSNEQLF.

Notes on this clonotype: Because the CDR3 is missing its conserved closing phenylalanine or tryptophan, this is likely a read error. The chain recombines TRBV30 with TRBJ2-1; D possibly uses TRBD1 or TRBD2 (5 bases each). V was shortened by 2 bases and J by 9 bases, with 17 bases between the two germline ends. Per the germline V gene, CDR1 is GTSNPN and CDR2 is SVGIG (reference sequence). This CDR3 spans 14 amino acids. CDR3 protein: CAWSNGDHLTEQFI. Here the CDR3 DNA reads TGTGCCTGGAGTAATGGGGACCACCTAACTGAGCAGTTCATC.

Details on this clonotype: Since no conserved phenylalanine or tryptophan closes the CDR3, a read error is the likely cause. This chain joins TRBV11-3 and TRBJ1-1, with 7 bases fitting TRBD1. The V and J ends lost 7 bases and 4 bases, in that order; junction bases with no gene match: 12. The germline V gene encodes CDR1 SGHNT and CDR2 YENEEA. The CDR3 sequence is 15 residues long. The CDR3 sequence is CASNRGGSGGTEAFL. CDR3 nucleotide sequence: TGTGCCAGCAACCGCGGGGGGTCAGGGGGCACTGAAGCTTTCCTT.

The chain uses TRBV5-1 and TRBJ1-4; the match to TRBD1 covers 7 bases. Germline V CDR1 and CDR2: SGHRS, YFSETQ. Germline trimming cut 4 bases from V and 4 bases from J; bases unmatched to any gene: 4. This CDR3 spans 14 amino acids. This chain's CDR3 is CASSEGQINEKLFF. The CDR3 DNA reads TGCGCCAGCAGCGAGGGACAGATTAATGAAAAACTGTTTTTT.

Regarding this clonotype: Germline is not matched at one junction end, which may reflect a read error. CDR3 DNA sequence: TGCGCCAGCACCCCGGAGGCGGGCCTCACACATACGCAGTATTTT. Amino acids: CASTPEAGLTHTQYF. The J gene is TRBJ2-3, the V gene TRBV5-1; tentative D call: TRBD2 (5 bases). CDR1 SGHRS and CDR2 YFSETQ come from the germline V gene. The CDR3 has 15 residues.